This record concerns one TCR beta chain sequence. This clone's antigen is unknown. No per-base quality is available; no much larger clone lies one base away. The record originates from a study of blood T cell repertoires in COVID-19 (dated by TCRdb to the early 2020s). About the study as a whole: Collaborator samples came from the United States, Italy and Spain and covered acute and convalescent phases of COVID-19. The prospective study material was composed of cDNA or gDNA derived from T cells, B-cell-depleted T cells, or PBMCs. The dataset comprised deeply sampled blood TCRbeta repertoires from subjects exposed to, actively infected with, or recovered from COVID-19. The repertoires were made available in a free public database intended to serve as a resource for research on the immune response to SARS-CoV-2. Samples were obtained from the ongoing ImmuneRACE study (first 160 participants) and from about 1,300 subjects provided by 6 global collaborators. Nearly every sample came with metadata listing a de-identified subject ID, COVID-19 status, age in years and sex. Where HLA class I and class II types were available, the types were taken from metadata supplied by the sample provider, not from assay-based typing. What the research found in general, with its limitations: How much clinical and demographic metadata was included differed by source and by participant, and the metadata was provided uncurated.

At one collaborating source in Seattle, patients were enrolled during active infection and were followed longitudinally through the course of disease. The collaborating institutions used their own protocols to collect whole blood in K2EDTA tubes. For TCRbeta analysis, collaborators shipped samples as frozen whole blood, isolated PBMCs, or DNA extracted from either of those sample types. Per the germline V gene (reference sequence), LNHDA is the CDR1 and SQIVND is the CDR2. Trimming takes 2 bases off V and 7 bases off J; junction bases not matched to a gene: 7. The CDR3 starts with the cysteine, ends with the phenylalanine, and has 15 residues. The kept DNA is CDR3 alone, 45 bases in frame from the first base. TCRbeta CDR3 regions were amplified from genomic DNA using the immunoSEQ Assay, a bias-controlled multiplex PCR. In the original analysis: Nucleated cell counts per sample were estimated from amplification of reference gene primers within the assay. To quantify the absolute abundance of each unique TCRbeta CDR3 rearrangement, sequence reads were collapsed and filtered. For each sample, productive Simpson clonality was calculated by taking the square root of Simpson's diversity index across productive rearrangements. Not all clones reach the TCRdb copy of this immuneACCESS table, which keeps in-frame sequences only. Checked studies attribute under half of the gap to unresolved V genes and leave the rest unexplained. V and J calls and clone size are those listed in that table; D and trimming were worked out from the DNA. The sample contains approximately 150,000 clones, under 95% of them found a single time. The ten largest make up around 4.8% of the sample.

This sequence uses TRBV19 and TRBJ2-1, with 8 middle bases fitting TRBD2. This receptor was obtained from a man between 18 and 29 years old with COVID-19, enrolled during active disease. Sequences were obtained from peripheral blood. The nucleotide sequence reads as follows: TGTGCCAGTAGTATACGGGGACTAGAGTTTAATGAGCAGTTCTTC. This sequence encodes CASSIRGLEFNEQFF.